This TCR beta chain was recovered during a study of blood T cell repertoires in COVID-19. Whole-study context: Donors in the United States, Italy and Spain gave samples during acute or convalescent COVID-19. In each case, the material was cDNA or gDNA derived from T cells, B-cell-depleted T cells, or PBMCs.

As processed by the authors: Reference gene primers were amplified, and this amplification served to estimate nucleated cell counts. Profiled with immunoSEQ multiplex PCR; TCRdb holds only in-frame clones, not every one. V, J and clone size are those of that table, while D and trimming were read from the DNA. This sample yields 150,000 to 200,000 clones, of which around 86% are seen a single time; more than 0.75% belongs to the top ten. This clonotype was obtained from a man in his late teens or twenties with acute or convalescent COVID-19. Sequencing used peripheral blood.

DNA for the CDR3: TGTGCCAGCAGCTTAGCGACAGGCCTTAATGAAAAACTGTTTTTT. It is translated as CASSLATGLNEKLFF. This chain joins TRBV7-8 and TRBJ1-4; weak D call: TRBD1 (6 bases). V gave up 0 bases and J gave up 4 bases, with 9 bases separating them. Germline CDR1 SGHVS, CDR2 FQNEAQ. This CDR3 has 15 amino acids.